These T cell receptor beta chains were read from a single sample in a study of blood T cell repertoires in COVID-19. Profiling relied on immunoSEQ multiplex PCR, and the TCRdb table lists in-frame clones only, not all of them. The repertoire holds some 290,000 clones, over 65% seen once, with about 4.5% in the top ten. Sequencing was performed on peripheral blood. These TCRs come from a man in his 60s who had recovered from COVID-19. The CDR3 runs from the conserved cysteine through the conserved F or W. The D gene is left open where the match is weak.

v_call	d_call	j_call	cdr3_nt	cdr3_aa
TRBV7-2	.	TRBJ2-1	TGTGCCAGCAGCTTAGCCTCAACCGGGAGCTACAATGAGCAGTTCTTC	CASSLASTGSYNEQFF
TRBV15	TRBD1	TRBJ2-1	TGTGCCACCAGCAGAGTGGGACAGGCAAATGAGCAGTTCTTC	CATSRVGQANEQFF
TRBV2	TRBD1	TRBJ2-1	TGTGCCAGCAGCTACAGGGGATCAGTCCCCTACAATGAGCAGTTCTTC	CASSYRGSVPYNEQFF
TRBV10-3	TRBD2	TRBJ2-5	TGTGCCATCAGTGACGGGGGGCAAGAGACCCAGTACTTC	CAISDGGQETQYF
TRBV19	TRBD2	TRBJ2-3	TGTGCCAGTAAACCCAGCGGGGGGCGGGATACGCAGTATTTT	CASKPSGGRDTQYF
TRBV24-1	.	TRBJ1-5	TGTGCCACCAGTGATTTGCTCAACAGGGCGCTAACTTTGAATCAGCCCCAGCATTTT	CATSDLLNRALTLNQPQHF
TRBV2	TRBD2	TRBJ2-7	TGTGCCAGCAAGGGACTAGCGTGGGAGCAGTACTTC	CASKGLAWEQYF
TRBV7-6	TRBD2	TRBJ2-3	TGTGCCAGCAGCTTAGCGTCGGGGGGGGGCACAGATACGCAGTATTTT	CASSLASGGGTDTQYF
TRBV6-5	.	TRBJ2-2	TGTGCCAGCAGTTACGGGCGAGACACCGGGGAGCTGTTTTTT	CASSYGRDTGELFF
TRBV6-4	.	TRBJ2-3	TGTGCCGGCGGGCCCCTAGGCGGGATTAGCACAGATACGCAGTATTTT	CAGGPLGGISTDTQYF
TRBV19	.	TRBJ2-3	TGTGCCAGTAGTATACCGGCAGGACATTCAGCAGATACGCAGTATTTT	CASSIPAGHSADTQYF
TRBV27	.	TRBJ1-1	TGTGCCAGCAGTCGGCAGGGGTGGAACACTGAAGCTTTCTTT	CASSRQGWNTEAFF
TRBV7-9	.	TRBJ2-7	TGTGCCAGCAGCTTAGCGCACCAACCCGGGGCGAGCGGGCACGAGCAGTACTTC	CASSLAHQPGASGHEQYF